This is a list of T cell receptor beta chains from one sample in a study of T-cell memory formation after mild COVID-19. TCRdb called the 5' RACE reads again in MiXCR, with one record for every CDR3 protein. The sample lists around 320,000 distinct CDR3 sequences, 25% to 30% occurring once. The sample comprised PBMCs or a T cell subset sorted from them (not recorded which). All receptors come from an adult woman who had mild COVID-19 (a few samples of this study predate the infection). Cell type and time point are not known. The CDR3 runs from the conserved cysteine through the conserved F or W. A D gene is named only where the DNA matches it firmly. Not every row has a clone size; where given, it reads once, few, many or a size class.

J | D | V | size | CDR3 | DNA
TRBJ2-4 | - | TRBV19 | few | CASSKIIGADRIQYF | TGTGCCAGTAGTAAAATTATCGGAGCGGATCGCATTCAGTACTTC
TRBJ1-2 | - | TRBV12-3/TRBV12-4 | - | CASSFRTGYGYTF | TGTGCCAGCAGTTTCAGAACAGGCTATGGCTACACCTTC
TRBJ2-3 | TRBD2 | TRBV12-3/TRBV12-4 | few | CASSLVRLAGSTSTDTQYF | TGTGCCAGCAGTTTAGTACGGCTAGCGGGGAGTACTAGCACAGATACGCAGTATTTT
TRBJ2-1 | - | TRBV12-3/TRBV12-4 | - | CASSPGPTRDEQFF | TGTGCCAGCAGTCCAGGGCCCACCCGCGATGAGCAGTTCTTC
TRBJ1-1 | TRBD1 | TRBV5-4 | - | CASSSGTGRDTEAFF | TGTGCCAGCAGCTCGGGGACAGGGCGGGACACTGAAGCTTTCTTT
TRBJ1-3 | - | TRBV29-1 | - | CSAFSGNTIYF | TGCAGCGCTTTCTCTGGAAACACCATATATTTT
TRBJ2-5 | - | TRBV6-2/TRBV6-3 | few | CASSYSHRDETQYF | TGTGCCAGCAGTTACTCTCACAGGGATGAGACCCAGTACTTC
TRBJ1-1 | - | TRBV25-1 | - | CASSDPGLNTEAFF | TGTGCCAGCAGTGATCCAGGGTTGAACACTGAAGCTTTCTTT
TRBJ1-1 | - | TRBV7-9 | few | CASSLVAGRNTEAFF | TGTGCCAGCAGCTTAGTGGCAGGGAGGAACACTGAAGCTTTCTTT
TRBJ2-3 | TRBD1 | TRBV4-1 | many | CASSQLTGGVTDTQYF | TGCGCCAGCAGCCAATTGACAGGGGGAGTAACAGATACGCAGTATTTT
TRBJ1-4 | - | TRBV20-1 | - | CSARGEKGSREKLFF | TGCAGTGCTAGAGGGGAGAAGGGCTCAAGGGAAAAACTGTTTTTT
TRBJ2-2 | - | TRBV24-1 | - | CATSGPEGANTGELFF | TGTGCCACCAGTGGACCCGAGGGGGCGAACACCGGGGAGCTGTTTTTT
TRBJ1-1 | - | TRBV3-1 | - | CASSLGRGNVEAFF | TGTGCCAGCAGCCTGGGCCGAGGGAACGTTGAAGCTTTCTTT
TRBJ2-5 | TRBD1 | TRBV7-3 | - | CASSHGAQGVMETQYF | TGTGCCAGCAGCCATGGAGCACAGGGGGTAATGGAGACCCAGTACTTC
TRBJ2-1 | - | TRBV14 | few | CASSQFAEQDEQFF | TGTGCCAGCAGCCAATTCGCGGAGCAGGATGAGCAGTTCTTC
TRBJ1-5 | TRBD1 | TRBV6-2/TRBV6-3 | few | CASDREGQPQHF | TGTGCCAGCGACAGGGAGGGTCAGCCCCAGCATTTT
TRBJ2-7 | - | TRBV19 | - | CASSIGPYEQYF | TGTGCCAGTAGTATCGGGCCCTACGAGCAGTACTTC
TRBJ1-1 | - | TRBV6-6 | few | CASQGLPNTEAFF | TGTGCCAGTCAGGGCCTACCGAACACTGAAGCTTTCTTT
TRBJ1-2 | - | TRBV20-1 | - | CSARDRANYGYTF | TGCAGTGCTAGAGATCGAGCTAACTATGGCTACACCTTC
TRBJ2-1 | TRBD2 | TRBV7-9 | few | CASSLETSGNEQFF | TGTGCCAGCAGCTTAGAGACTAGCGGGAATGAGCAGTTCTTC
TRBJ2-7 | - | TRBV27 | - | CASSLSNLDEQYF | TGTGCCAGCAGTTTATCGAATCTCGACGAGCAGTACTTC
TRBJ2-1 | - | TRBV4-1 | few | CASSHVGVNEQFF | TGCGCCAGCAGCCACGTAGGGGTCAATGAGCAGTTCTTC
TRBJ2-3 | TRBD1 | TRBV2 | - | CASSLTGGWTDTQYF | TGTGCCAGCAGTTTGACAGGGGGCTGGACAGATACGCAGTATTTT
TRBJ2-7 | - | TRBV7-9 | - | CASSLNGQGPYEQYF | TGTGCCAGCAGCTTAAATGGGCAGGGGCCCTACGAGCAGTACTTC
TRBJ2-3 | TRBD2 | TRBV4-3 | few | CASSHKTSNTQYF | TGCGCCAGCAGCCACAAGACTAGCAATACGCAGTATTTT
TRBJ2-3 | - | TRBV11-2 | few | CASSPRGGLSTDTQYF | TGTGCCAGCAGCCCTAGGGGGGGCCTTAGCACAGATACGCAGTATTTT
TRBJ2-7 | - | TRBV15 | - | CATSRRRTTYEQYF | TGTGCCACCAGCAGGCGACGGACCACCTACGAGCAGTACTTC
TRBJ2-7 | - | TRBV20-1 | - | CSARAGSKNEQYF | TGCAGTGCTAGGGCTGGTAGCAAGAACGAGCAGTACTTC
TRBJ2-4 | TRBD2 | TRBV4-1 | - | CASSPRGDYSIQYF | TGCGCCAGCAGCCCCCGTGGGGACTACAGCATTCAGTACTTC